Each of the 24 T cell receptor beta chains below was sequenced from the same sample in a study of CD8 T cells in ankylosing spondylitis. General study points: Seemingly distinctive of ankylosing spondylitis blood was a TCR beta motif formed by eight highly homologous variants.

These receptors' targets are unknown. One entry per CDR3 protein, called by TCRdb with MiXCR from the 5' RACE reads. The table lists fewer than 550,000 distinct CDR3 sequences, about 5% of them singletons. The specimen sequenced was blood, either unsorted or a sorted T cell fraction (not recorded which). The receptors were sampled from a male donor with ankylosing spondylitis.

This clonotype was recorded many times. The chain has TRBV7-9 and TRBJ1-1, with D tentatively TRBD1 (5 bases). The CDR3 contains 15 residues. Germline CDR1 SEHNR, CDR2 FQNEAQ (reference sequence). V was clipped by 1 base and J by 9 bases, with 18 bases between them. CDR3 loop: CASSLGGAAGIKAFF. The CDR3 DNA follows: TGTGCCAGCAGCTTAGGTGGGGCCGCCGGGATCAAAGCTTTCTTT.

This clonotype was observed many times. The rearrangement uses TRBV6-5 and TRBJ1-2, with D unresolved. Germline V CDR1 and CDR2: MNHEY, SVGAGI. V lost 7 bases, J lost 8 bases, and 11 bases lay in between. The CDR3 spans 11 residues. The CDR3 sequence: CASTPPKGYTF. CDR3 nucleotide sequence: TGTGCCAGCACCCCACCGAAGGGCTACACCTTC.

On this clonotype itself: A much larger clone differs by one base, so this may be a read error. The CDR3 end shows no conserved phenylalanine or tryptophan, and so a read error is likely. The J gene is TRBJ2-7, the V gene TRBV6-1, with 9 bases aligning to TRBD1. The CDR3 runs 16 residues. The germline V gene has CDR1 MNHNS and CDR2 SASEGT. Trimming removed 6 bases from V and 3 bases from J; junction bases left unmatched: 12. The CDR3 DNA reads TGTGCCAGCAGCCCCGCCCTTGGACAGGGGCGCTACGAGCAGTACCTC. Residues: CASSPALGQGRYEQYL.

This clonotype has a count of ten or more. The rearrangement links TRBV4-2 to TRBJ2-2, with a tentative D call TRBD2 (7 bases). The CDR3 consists of 16 residues. The V gene lost 1 base and the J gene lost 3 bases, with 12 bases spanning the gap. Germline CDR1 and CDR2: LGHNA and YNFKEQ. The chain's CDR3 is CASSQVKGGDTGELFF. The DNA of the CDR3 is TGTGCCAGCAGCCAAGTTAAGGGGGGGGACACCGGGGAGCTGTTTTTT.

This clonotype was found many times. This chain uses TRBV20-1 with TRBJ2-7; 13 positions agree with TRBD2. Trimming cost V 5 bases and J 7 bases; bases outside gene matches: 14. The V gene's germline CDR1 is DFQATT and CDR2 SNEGSKA (reference sequence). CDR3 size: 16 residues. The CDR3 sequence: CSAAGLAGSAGWEQYF. The CDR3 region has the DNA TGCAGTGCTGCGGGACTAGCGGGATCCGCAGGTTGGGAGCAGTACTTC.

This clonotype came up many times. The rearrangement joins TRBV29-1 to TRBJ2-3, with D hard to call. Per the germline V gene, CDR1 is SQVTM and CDR2 is ANQGSEA. CDR3 length: 13 amino acids. V lost 5 bases, J lost 2 bases, and 11 bases lay in between. Here the CDR3 DNA reads TGCAGCGTTCGTGTCAGATTCACAGATACGCAGTATTTT. Translating it yields CSVRVRFTDTQYF.

The table lists this clonotype with many counts. The rearrangement links TRBV18 to TRBJ1-1; 10 bases map to TRBD1. Germline trimming cut 3 bases from V and 1 base from J; bases unmatched to any gene: 8. Germline V gene sequence: CDR1 KGHSH, CDR2 LQKENI. CDR3 length: 17 amino acids. The chain's CDR3 is CASSPMGQGNRNTEAFF. The CDR3 region has the DNA TGTGCCAGCTCACCTATGGGACAGGGGAACAGGAACACTGAAGCTTTCTTT.

This clonotype was observed a handful of times. The chain combines TRBV20-1 with TRBJ1-5; perhaps TRBD1 as D (5 bases). This CDR3 contains 14 residues. The germline gives CDR1 DFQATT, CDR2 SNEGSKA (reference sequence). CDR3 amino acids: CSLTRGGLNQPQHF. CDR3 sequence (DNA): TGCAGCCTTACTCGGGGGGGACTCAATCAGCCCCAGCATTTT.

This clonotype was picked up many times. CDR3 sequence: CASTETGKREKLFF. The CDR3 DNA follows: TGTGCCAGTACGGAAACGGGTAAACGTGAAAAACTGTTTTTT. The chain has TRBV28 and TRBJ1-4; D not certain. Trimming took off 9 bases at V and 7 bases at J, with 18 bases between the two ends. Germline values: CDR1 MDHEN, CDR2 SYDVKM. The CDR3 loop spans 14 amino acids.

This clonotype was picked up many times. The V gene is TRBV27, the J gene TRBJ2-5; 10 bases map to TRBD2. The CDR3 length is 17 residues. Germline CDR1 and CDR2: MNHEY and SMNVEV (reference sequence). V shed 7 bases and J 5 bases; nucleotides not matched to a gene: 16. CDR3 sequence: CASKPSGTSAGGETQYF. The CDR3 DNA is TGTGCCAGCAAACCCTCCGGGACTAGCGCCGGTGGGGAGACCCAGTACTTC.

This clonotype was recorded many times. The rearrangement joins TRBV4-2 to TRBJ1-2; D unresolved. Germline V CDR1 and CDR2: LGHNA, YNFKEQ. This CDR3 is built from 13 residues. The V end was cut by 0 bases, the J end by 7 bases, with 9 bases between. CDR3: CASSQETSGGYTF. The CDR3 DNA reads TGTGCCAGCAGCCAAGAGACAAGTGGTGGCTACACCTTC.

This clonotype occurred a few times. The chain is built from TRBV6-2 or TRBV6-3 and TRBJ2-1; TRBD2 aligns across 8 bases. The CDR3 has 21 residues. Germline V gene sequence: CDR1 MNHEY, CDR2 SVGEGT. Losses at the gene ends were 2 bases for V and 9 bases for J; bases not matched to a gene: 27. Here the CDR3 reads CASSYAGYGNRVAGFGAEQFF. CDR3 nucleotides: TGTGCCAGCAGTTACGCGGGCTATGGTAACAGGGTAGCGGGGTTTGGAGCTGAGCAGTTCTTC.

This clonotype was found many times. This sequence joins TRBV28 and TRBJ2-7, with 10 bases lining up with TRBD2. V dropped 5 bases and J dropped 5; count of bases not matched to a gene: 6. Per germline, CDR1 MDHEN and CDR2 SYDVKM. CDR3 length equals 14 residues. As DNA, the CDR3 is TGTGCCAGCAGTATACTAGCGGGAAGCCACGAGCAGTACTTC. Amino acid sequence: CASSILAGSHEQYF.

At least ten counts were recorded for this clonotype. The V gene is TRBV7-2, the J gene TRBJ2-3; D remains ambiguous. The germline gives CDR1 SGHTA, CDR2 FQGNSA. Trimming left V 5 bases short and J 2 bases short, with 11 bases between. The CDR3 totals 14 residues. The CDR3: CASSPRLFTDTQYF. Written as DNA, the CDR3 is TGTGCCAGCAGCCCAAGGCTTTTCACAGATACGCAGTATTTT. Filled out from reference TRBV7-2 and TRBJ2-3, the complete variable domain reads GAGVSQSPSNKVTEKGKDVELRCDPISGHTALYWYRQSLGQGLEFLIYFQGNSAPDKSGLPSDRFSAERTGGSVSTLTIQRTQQEDSAVYLCASSPRLFTDTQYFGPGTRLTVL.

This clonotype was counted many times. The chain is built from TRBV29-1 and TRBJ2-7, with D possibly TRBD1 on 7 matching bases. The CDR3 is 12 residues long. Deletions cut 7 bases from V and 6 bases from J, with 16 bases between. From germline, CDR1 is SQVTM and CDR2 ANQGSEA. CDR3 sequence (DNA): TGCAGCGCCTCGGAGGGGGCTGGCGAGCAGTACTTC. This translates into CSASEGAGEQYF.

Many counts were recorded for this clonotype. V gene TRBV12-3 or TRBV12-4 combines with J gene TRBJ2-1, with D maybe TRBD1 (6 bases). The germline V and J ends were trimmed by 3 bases and 2 bases, with 11 bases remaining between them. This CDR3 has 15 amino acids. CDR3 nucleotide sequence: TGTGCCAGCAGTTTTGGACAGTCCACCTACAATGAGCAGTTCTTC. Protein sequence: CASSFGQSTYNEQFF.

This clonotype was counted many times. The rearrangement joins TRBV20-1 to TRBJ2-7, with 11 nucleotides matching TRBD1. CDR3 length equals 15 residues. With V trimmed by 2 bases and J by 5 bases, 8 bases remained unmatched. The germline V gene has CDR1 DFQATT and CDR2 SNEGSKA (reference sequence). The CDR3, as DNA: TGCAGTGCTAGACCGGACAGGGGGCTTCTAGACGAGCAGTACTTC. It is translated as CSARPDRGLLDEQYF.

This clonotype occurred many times. The rearrangement joins TRBV5-5 to TRBJ2-1; 12 bases map to TRBD2. The CDR3 is 15 amino acids. J gave up 7 bases and V 0 bases, and 2 bases lay outside the gene matches. Germline CDR1 is SGHKS and CDR2 is YYEKEE (reference sequence). CDR3 sequence reads: CASSLASGRENEQFF. The CDR3 DNA is TGTGCCAGCAGCTTGGCTAGCGGGAGGGAAAATGAGCAGTTCTTC.

This clonotype was picked up many times. J is TRBJ2-3 and V is TRBV28; 7 bases line up with TRBD2. CDR3 size: 12 residues. The J segment lost 6 bases and the V segment lost 5 bases, leaving 2 bases of the junction unmatched. The germline CDR1 and CDR2 sequences are MDHEN and SYDVKM. CDR3 nucleotide sequence: TGTGCCAGCAGTCAAGCGGGGGATACGCAGTATTTT. Translating gives CASSQAGDTQYF. The complete variable domain, with remaining parts taken from reference TRBV28 and TRBJ2-3, reads DVKVTQSSRYLVKRTGEKVFLECVQDMDHENMFWYRQDPGLGLRLIYFSYDVKMKEKGDIPEGYSVSREKKERFSLILESASTNQTSMYLCASSQAGDTQYFGPGTRLTVL.

This clonotype was detected many times. The CDR3 spells CASSLDSGAYNEQFF. CDR3 DNA: TGTGCCAGCAGCTTAGACTCGGGAGCCTACAATGAGCAGTTCTTC. J is TRBJ2-1 and V is TRBV5-4, with TRBD2 as a possible D gene (6 bases). CDR1 and CDR2 (germline): SGHNT, YYREEE (reference sequence). This CDR3 is built from 15 residues. The V gene lost 2 bases and the J gene lost 2 bases, with 11 bases spanning the gap.

The table lists this clonotype with many counts. J is TRBJ2-5 and V is TRBV27; D remains unclear. The CDR3 is 15 residues long. V lost 0 bases, J lost 3 bases, and 11 bases lay in between. Germline values: CDR1 MNHEY, CDR2 SMNVEV (reference sequence). CDR3 protein: CASSLSVFSEETQYF. CDR3 nucleotides: TGTGCCAGCAGTTTATCAGTCTTCAGCGAAGAGACCCAGTACTTC.

This clonotype appeared many times. The rearrangement links TRBV5-1 to TRBJ1-2, with a tentative D call TRBD1 (6 bases). V lost 2 bases, J lost 4 bases, and 12 bases lay in between. Germline V lookup: CDR1 SGHRS, CDR2 YFSETQ. The CDR3 length is 14 residues. The CDR3 DNA is TGCGCCAGCAGCTTCACACAGGGACTCTATGGCTACACCTTC. Amino acids: CASSFTQGLYGYTF.

This clonotype was detected a few times. CDR3 in amino acids: CASSQTLFNNEQFF. DNA of the CDR3: TGTGCCAGCAGCCAAACCCTTTTCAACAATGAGCAGTTCTTC. The chain couples TRBV14 to TRBJ2-1; no reliable D call. This CDR3 region has 14 residues. V dropped 2 bases and J dropped 5 bases, with 10 bases sitting between them. The germline gives CDR1 SGHDN, CDR2 FVKESK.

The chain is built from TRBV20-1 and TRBJ2-1, with D perhaps TRBD2 (5 bases). From germline, CDR1 is DFQATT and CDR2 SNEGSKA (reference sequence). The CDR3 length is 15 residues. The V gene lost 1 base and the J gene lost 7 bases, with 17 bases spanning the gap. Written as DNA, the CDR3 is TGCAGTGCTAGAGGAGGTGGGAGAGGCACTAATGAGCAGTTCTTC. This sequence encodes CSARGGGRGTNEQFF.